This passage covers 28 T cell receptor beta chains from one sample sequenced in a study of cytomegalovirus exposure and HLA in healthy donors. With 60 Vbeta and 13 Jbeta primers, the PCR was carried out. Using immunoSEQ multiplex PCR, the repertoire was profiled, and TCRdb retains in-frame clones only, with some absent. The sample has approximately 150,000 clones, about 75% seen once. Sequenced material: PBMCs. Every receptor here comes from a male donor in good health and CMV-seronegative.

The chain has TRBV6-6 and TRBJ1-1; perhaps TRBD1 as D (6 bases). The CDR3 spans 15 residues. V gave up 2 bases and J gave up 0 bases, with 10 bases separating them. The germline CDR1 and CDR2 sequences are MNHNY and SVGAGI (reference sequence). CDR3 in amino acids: CASSYPGQMNTEAFF. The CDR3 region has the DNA TGTGCCAGCAGTTACCCGGGACAAATGAACACTGAAGCTTTCTTT.

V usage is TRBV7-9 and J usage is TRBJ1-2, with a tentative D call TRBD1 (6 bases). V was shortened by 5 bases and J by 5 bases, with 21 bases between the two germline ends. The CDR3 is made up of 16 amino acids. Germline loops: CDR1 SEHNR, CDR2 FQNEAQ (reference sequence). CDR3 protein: CASSPPVQGFRYGYTF. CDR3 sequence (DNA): TGTGCCAGCAGCCCCCCGGTGCAGGGGTTCCGGTATGGCTACACCTTC.

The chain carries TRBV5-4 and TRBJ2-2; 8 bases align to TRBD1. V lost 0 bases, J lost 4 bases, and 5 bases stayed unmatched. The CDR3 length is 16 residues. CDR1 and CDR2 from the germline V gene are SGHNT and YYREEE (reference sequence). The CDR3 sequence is CASSLGQGASTGELFF. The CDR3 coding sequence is TGTGCCAGCAGCTTGGGGCAGGGGGCATCCACCGGGGAGCTGTTTTTT.

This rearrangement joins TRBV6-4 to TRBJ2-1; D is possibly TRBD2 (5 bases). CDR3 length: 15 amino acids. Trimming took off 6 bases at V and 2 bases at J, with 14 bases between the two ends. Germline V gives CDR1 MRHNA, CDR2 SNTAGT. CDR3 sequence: CASSPRVEAYNEQFF. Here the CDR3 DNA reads TGTGCCAGCAGCCCTCGGGTGGAGGCCTACAATGAGCAGTTCTTC.

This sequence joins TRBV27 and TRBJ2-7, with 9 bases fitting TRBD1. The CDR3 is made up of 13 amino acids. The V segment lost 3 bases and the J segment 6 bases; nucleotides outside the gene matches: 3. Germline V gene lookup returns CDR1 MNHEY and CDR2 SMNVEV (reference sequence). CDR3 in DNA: TGTGCCAGCAGTTTTGGGACAGGGTTCGAGCAGTACTTC. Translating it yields CASSFGTGFEQYF.

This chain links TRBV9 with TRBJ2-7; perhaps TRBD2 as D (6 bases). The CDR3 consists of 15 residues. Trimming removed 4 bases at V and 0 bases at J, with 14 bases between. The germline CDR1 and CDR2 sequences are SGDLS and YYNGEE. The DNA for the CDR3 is TGTGCCAGCAGCTTAACCGGGGGAAGCTCCTACGAGCAGTACTTC. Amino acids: CASSLTGGSSYEQYF.

CDR3 nucleotides: TGTGCCAGTAGTATAGTCTTAACTAGCGGCTCAGATACGCAGTATTTT. This codes for CASSIVLTSGSDTQYF. The rearrangement joins TRBV19 to TRBJ2-3; the match to TRBD2 covers 8 bases. CDR1 and CDR2 from the germline V gene are LNHDA and SQIVND (reference sequence). J gave up 4 bases and V 1 base, and 7 bases lay outside the gene matches. The CDR3 consists of 16 residues.

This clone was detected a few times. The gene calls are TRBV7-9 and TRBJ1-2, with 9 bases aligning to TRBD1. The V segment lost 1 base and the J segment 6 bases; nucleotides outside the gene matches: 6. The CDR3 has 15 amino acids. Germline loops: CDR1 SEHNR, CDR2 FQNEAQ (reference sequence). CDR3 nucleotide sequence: TGTGCCAGCAGCTTAGAATCCGGGACAGGGAATGGCTACACCTTC. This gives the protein CASSLESGTGNGYTF.

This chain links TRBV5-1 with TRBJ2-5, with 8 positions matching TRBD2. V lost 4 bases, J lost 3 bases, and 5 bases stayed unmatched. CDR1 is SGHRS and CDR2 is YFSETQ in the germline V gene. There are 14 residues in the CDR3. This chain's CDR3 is CASSRGGVEETQYF. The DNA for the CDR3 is TGCGCCAGCAGCCGGGGGGGCGTTGAAGAGACCCAGTACTTC.

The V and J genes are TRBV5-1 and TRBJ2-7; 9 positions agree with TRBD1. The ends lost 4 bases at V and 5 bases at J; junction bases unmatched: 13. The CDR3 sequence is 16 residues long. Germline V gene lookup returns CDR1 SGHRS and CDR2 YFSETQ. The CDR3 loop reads CASSLQTGGPRDEQYF. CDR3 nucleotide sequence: TGCGCCAGCAGCCTACAAACAGGGGGCCCTCGGGACGAGCAGTACTTC.

The CDR3, as DNA: TGCGCCAGCAGCTTGACCTCACAGAGCTCCTACGAGCAGTACTTC. The encoded protein is CASSLTSQSSYEQYF. The gene calls are TRBV5-1 and TRBJ2-7, with no clear D. The V and J ends lost 1 base and 0 bases respectively, with 11 bases between them. Per germline, CDR1 SGHRS and CDR2 YFSETQ. This CDR3 is 15 amino acids long.

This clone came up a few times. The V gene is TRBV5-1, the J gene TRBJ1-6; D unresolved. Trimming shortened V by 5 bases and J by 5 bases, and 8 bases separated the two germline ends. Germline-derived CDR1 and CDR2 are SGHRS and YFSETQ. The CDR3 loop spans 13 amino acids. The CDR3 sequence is CASSDADNSPLHF. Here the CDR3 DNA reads TGCGCCAGCAGTGATGCGGATAATTCACCCCTCCACTTT.

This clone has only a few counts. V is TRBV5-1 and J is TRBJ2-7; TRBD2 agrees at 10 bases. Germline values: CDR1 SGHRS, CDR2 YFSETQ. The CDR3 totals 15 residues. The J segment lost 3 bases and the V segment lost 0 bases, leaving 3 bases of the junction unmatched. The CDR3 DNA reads TGCGCCAGCAGCTTGGAACTAGCGGGAATCTACGAGCAGTACTTC. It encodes CASSLELAGIYEQYF.

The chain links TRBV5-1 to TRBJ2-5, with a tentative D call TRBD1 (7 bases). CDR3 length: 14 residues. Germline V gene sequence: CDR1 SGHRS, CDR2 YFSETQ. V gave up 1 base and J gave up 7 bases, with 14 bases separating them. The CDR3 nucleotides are TGCGCCAGCAGCTTGCAGGGGGGTAGAGGGACCCAGTACTTC. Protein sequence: CASSLQGGRGTQYF.

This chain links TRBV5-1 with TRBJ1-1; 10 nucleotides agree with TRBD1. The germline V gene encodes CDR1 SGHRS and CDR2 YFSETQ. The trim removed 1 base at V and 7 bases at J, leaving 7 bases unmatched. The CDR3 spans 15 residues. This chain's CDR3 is CASSLWDRGKIEAFF. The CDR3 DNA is TGCGCCAGCAGCTTGTGGGACAGGGGTAAAATTGAAGCTTTCTTT.

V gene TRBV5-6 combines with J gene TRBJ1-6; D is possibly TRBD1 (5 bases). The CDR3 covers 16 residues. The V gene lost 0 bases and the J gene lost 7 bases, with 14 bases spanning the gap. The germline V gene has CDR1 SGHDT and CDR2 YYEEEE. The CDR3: CASSLGGRAGNSPLHF. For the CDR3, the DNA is TGTGCCAGCAGCTTGGGGGGCAGGGCTGGCAATTCACCCCTCCACTTT. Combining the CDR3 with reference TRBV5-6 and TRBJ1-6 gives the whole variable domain DAGVTQSPTHLIKTRGQQVTLRCSPKSGHDTVSWYQQALGQGPQFIFQYYEEEERQRGNFPDRFSGHQFPNYSSELNVNALLLGDSALYLCASSLGGRAGNSPLHFGNGTRLTVT.

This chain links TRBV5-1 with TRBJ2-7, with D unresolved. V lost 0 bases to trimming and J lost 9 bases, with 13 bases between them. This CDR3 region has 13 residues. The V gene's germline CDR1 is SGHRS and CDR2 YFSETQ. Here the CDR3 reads CASSLVAASGQYF. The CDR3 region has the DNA TGCGCCAGCAGCTTGGTTGCAGCGTCCGGGCAGTACTTC.

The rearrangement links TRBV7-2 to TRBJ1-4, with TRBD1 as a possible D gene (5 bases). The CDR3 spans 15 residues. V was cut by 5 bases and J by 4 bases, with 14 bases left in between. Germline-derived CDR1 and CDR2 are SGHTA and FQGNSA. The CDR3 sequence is CASSRAQTDNEKLFF. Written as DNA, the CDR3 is TGTGCCAGCAGCCGCGCCCAGACAGATAATGAAAAACTGTTTTTT.

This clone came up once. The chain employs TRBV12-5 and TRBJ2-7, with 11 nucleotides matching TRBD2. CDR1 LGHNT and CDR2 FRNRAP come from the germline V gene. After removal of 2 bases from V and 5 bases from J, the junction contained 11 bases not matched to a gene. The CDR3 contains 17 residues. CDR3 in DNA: TGTGCTAGTGGTTTGCACCCCGATAGCGGGGGGGCCCACGAGCAGTACTTC. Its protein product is CASGLHPDSGGAHEQYF.

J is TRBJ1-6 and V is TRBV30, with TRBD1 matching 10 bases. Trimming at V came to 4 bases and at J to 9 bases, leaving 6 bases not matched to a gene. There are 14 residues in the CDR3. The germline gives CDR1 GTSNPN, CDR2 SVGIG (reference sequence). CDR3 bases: TGTGCCTGGACTACCGGGACAGGGGTTTCACCCCTCCACTTT. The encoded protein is CAWTTGTGVSPLHF.

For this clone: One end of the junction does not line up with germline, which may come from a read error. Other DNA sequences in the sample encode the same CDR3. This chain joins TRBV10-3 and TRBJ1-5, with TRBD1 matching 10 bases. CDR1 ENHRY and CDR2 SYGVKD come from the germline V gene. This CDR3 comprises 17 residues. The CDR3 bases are TGCGCCATCAGTGAGTCCCTGTCCGGGACAGGGGTGCAGCCCCAGCATTTT. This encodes CAISESLSGTGVQPQHF.

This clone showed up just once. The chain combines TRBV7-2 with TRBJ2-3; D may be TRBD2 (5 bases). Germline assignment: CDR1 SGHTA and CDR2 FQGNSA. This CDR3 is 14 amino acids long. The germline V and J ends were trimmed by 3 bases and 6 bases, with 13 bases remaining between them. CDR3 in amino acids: CASSFGLGGDTQYF. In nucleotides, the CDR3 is TGTGCCAGCAGCTTCGGACTTGGTGGTGATACGCAGTATTTT.

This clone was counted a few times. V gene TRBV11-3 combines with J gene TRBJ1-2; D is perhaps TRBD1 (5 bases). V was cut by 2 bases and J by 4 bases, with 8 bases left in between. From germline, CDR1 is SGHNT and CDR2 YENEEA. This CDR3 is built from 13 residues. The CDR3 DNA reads TGTGCCAGCAGCTTACAGGGTTCCTATGGCTACACCTTC. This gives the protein CASSLQGSYGYTF.

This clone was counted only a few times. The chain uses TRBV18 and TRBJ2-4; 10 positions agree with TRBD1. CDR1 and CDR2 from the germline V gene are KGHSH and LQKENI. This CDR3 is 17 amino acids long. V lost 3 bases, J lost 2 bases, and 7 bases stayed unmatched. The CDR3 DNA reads TGTGCCAGCTCACCTAACCGGGACAGGGGCTCCAAAAACATTCAGTACTTC. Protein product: CASSPNRDRGSKNIQYF.

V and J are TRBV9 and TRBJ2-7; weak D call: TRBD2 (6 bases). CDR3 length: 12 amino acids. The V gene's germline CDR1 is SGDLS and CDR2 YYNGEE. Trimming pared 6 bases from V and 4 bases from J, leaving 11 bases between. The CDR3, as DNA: TGTGCCAGCAACCAGACTAGTTACGAGCAGTACTTC. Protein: CASNQTSYEQYF.

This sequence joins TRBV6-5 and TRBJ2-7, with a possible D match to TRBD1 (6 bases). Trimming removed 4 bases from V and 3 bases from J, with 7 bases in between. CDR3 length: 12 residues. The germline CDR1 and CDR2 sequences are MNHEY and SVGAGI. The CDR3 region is CASSLQGYEQYF. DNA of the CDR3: TGTGCCAGCAGTTTACAGGGCTACGAGCAGTACTTC.

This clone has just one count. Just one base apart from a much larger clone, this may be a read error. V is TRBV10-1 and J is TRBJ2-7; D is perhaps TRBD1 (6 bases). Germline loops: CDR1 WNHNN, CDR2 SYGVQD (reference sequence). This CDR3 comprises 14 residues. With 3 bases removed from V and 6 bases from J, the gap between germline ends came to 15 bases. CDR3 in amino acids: CASSERVGRGEQYF. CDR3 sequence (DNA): TGCGCCAGCAGTGAAAGGGTGGGCAGGGGCGAGCAGTACTTC.

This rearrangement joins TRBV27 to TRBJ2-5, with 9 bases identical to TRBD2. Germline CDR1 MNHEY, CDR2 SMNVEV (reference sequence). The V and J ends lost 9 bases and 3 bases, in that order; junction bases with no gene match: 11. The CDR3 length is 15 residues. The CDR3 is CARPQGLAPKETQYF. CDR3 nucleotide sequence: TGTGCCAGGCCACAGGGACTAGCTCCTAAAGAGACCCAGTACTTC.